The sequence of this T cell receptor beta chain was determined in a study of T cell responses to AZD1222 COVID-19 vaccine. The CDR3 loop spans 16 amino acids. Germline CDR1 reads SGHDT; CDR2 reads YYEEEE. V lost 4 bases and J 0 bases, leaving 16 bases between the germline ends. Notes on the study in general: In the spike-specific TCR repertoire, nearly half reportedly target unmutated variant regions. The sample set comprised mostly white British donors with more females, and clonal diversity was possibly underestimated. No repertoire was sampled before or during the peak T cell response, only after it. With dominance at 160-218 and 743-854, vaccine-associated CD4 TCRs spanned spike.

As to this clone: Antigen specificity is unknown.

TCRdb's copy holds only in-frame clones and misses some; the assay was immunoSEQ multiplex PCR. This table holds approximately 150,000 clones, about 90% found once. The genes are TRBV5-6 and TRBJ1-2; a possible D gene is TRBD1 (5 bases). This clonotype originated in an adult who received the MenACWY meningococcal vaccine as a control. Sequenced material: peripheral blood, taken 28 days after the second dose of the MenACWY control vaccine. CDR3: CASSRGKTDANYGYTF. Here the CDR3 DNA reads TGTGCCAGCAGCCGGGGGAAGACAGATGCTAACTATGGCTACACCTTC.